This TCR beta chain was sequenced in a study of T-cell memory formation after mild COVID-19. MiXCR, run by TCRdb on the 5' RACE reads, gives a single entry per CDR3 protein. The data contain roughly 450,000 distinct CDR3 sequences, 15% to 20% of them singletons. This clonotype was counted only a few times. Material: PBMCs or a T cell subset sorted from them (not recorded which). The sequence came from an adult woman who had mild COVID-19 (a few samples of this study predate the infection). Cell type and time point are not known.

The CDR3 reads CASSYSDSDQPQHF. The DNA for the CDR3 is TGTGCCAGCAGTTATTCCGACAGCGATCAGCCCCAGCATTTT. V gene TRBV6-5 combines with J gene TRBJ1-5; D possibly corresponds to TRBD1 (5 bases). Trimming removed 3 bases from V and 5 bases from J, with 11 bases in between. The CDR3 extends over 14 amino acids. Germline V gives CDR1 MNHEY, CDR2 SVGAGI.